Given below is one T cell receptor beta chain in context. This specimen belongs to a study of blood T cell repertoires in COVID-19. On the study more broadly: PBMCs, B-cell-depleted T cells, or T cells were the source of the cDNA or gDNA that made up the material.

Categorization into cohorts depended on clinical history that participants reported. The V and J ends lost 3 bases and 2 bases, in that order; junction bases with no gene match: 10. This CDR3 has 16 amino acids. Germline CDR1 MNHEY, CDR2 SVGAGI. Methods used by the authors: Reference gene primer amplification yielded estimated nucleated cell counts. Method: immunoSEQ multiplex PCR; TCRdb's copy keeps in-frame clones and lacks some. V and J calls and clone size are copied from that table; D and trimming were computed from the DNA. The sample lists around 190,000 clones, 65% to 85% occurring once. The TCR originated in a woman aged 30 to 39 who had been exposed to COVID-19. The chain recombines TRBV6-5 with TRBJ2-7, with TRBD1 identical over 7 bases. The sample consisted of PBMCs or T cells enriched from blood (not recorded which). This chain's CDR3 is CASSYPGTADTYEQYF. The CDR3 DNA follows: TGTGCCAGCAGTTATCCCGGGACAGCGGATACCTACGAGCAGTACTTC.